The clone carrying this TCR beta chain turned up a few times. The antigen remains unidentified. Deletions cut 4 bases from V and 4 bases from J, with 18 bases between. Germline V CDR1 and CDR2: SGDLS, YYNGEE. The CDR3 sequence is 16 residues long. TCRdb ran MiXCR on the 5' RACE reads and lists one entry per CDR3 protein. The sample lists some 700,000 distinct CDR3 sequences; under 20% were seen once. The record originates from a study of CD8 T cells in ankylosing spondylitis. General study points: What appeared characteristic of ankylosing spondylitis blood was a TCR beta motif of eight highly homologous variants.

Sample: blood, either unsorted or a sorted T cell fraction (not recorded which). This sequence originates from a male donor with ankylosing spondylitis. This sequence joins TRBV9 and TRBJ1-5; D might be TRBD1 (5 bases). CDR3 residues: CASSQGGGAGNQPQHF. CDR3 nucleotide sequence: TGTGCCAGCAGCCAGGGTGGGGGTGCGGGTAATCAGCCCCAGCATTTT.